This entry lists 25 T cell receptor beta chains sequenced from one sample in a study of T cell changes during pregnancy in multiple sclerosis. Clones were sequenced by immunoSEQ multiplex PCR, and TCRdb holds only the in-frame ones, with some missing. Among about 61,000 clones listed, approximately 91% were seen once. Sequenced here: peripheral blood, sampled in the first trimester of pregnancy. These receptors were taken from a female donor with multiple sclerosis, enrolled in a pregnancy study.

V is TRBV21-1 and J is TRBJ2-7; no DNA check was done on the table's D call, TRBD1. TRBV21-1 is a recognized pseudogene. This CDR3 comprises 12 residues. In DNA form, the CDR3 reads TGTGCCAGCAGCAAAGCCCAATACGAGCAGTACTTC. Translation gives CASSKAQYEQYF.

CDR3 loop: CASSQDGAGINIQYF. In nucleotides, the CDR3 is TGTGCCAGCAGCCAAGATGGCGCGGGGATAAACATTCAGTACTTC. The J gene is TRBJ2-4, the V gene TRBV4-2, with D perhaps matching TRBD2 (6 bases). Germline CDR1 and CDR2: LGHNA and YNFKEQ. CDR3 size: 15 residues. The V and J ends lost 0 bases and 6 bases respectively, with 12 bases between them.

The chain employs TRBV4-1 and TRBJ2-1, with TRBD2 matching 7 bases. J was trimmed by 7 bases and V by 0 bases; bases with no gene match: 3. Germline assignment: CDR1 MGHRA and CDR2 YSYEKL. The CDR3 spans 14 residues. The CDR3: CASSQEGTMNEQFF. The CDR3 coding sequence is TGCGCCAGCAGCCAAGAAGGGACTATGAATGAGCAGTTCTTC.

The gene calls are TRBV28 and TRBJ2-5, with 8 bases identical to TRBD2. The junction had 11 bases not matched to a gene; V was cut back by 9 bases and J by 5 bases. The CDR3 sequence is 14 residues long. CDR1 is MDHEN and CDR2 is SYDVKM in the germline V gene. As DNA, the CDR3 is TGTGCCAGTGGAAACGCGGGAGGAGAGGAGACCCAGTACTTC. Translated, it gives CASGNAGGEETQYF.

V and J are TRBV30 and TRBJ2-7; D perhaps matches TRBD1 (6 bases). From germline, CDR1 is GTSNPN and CDR2 SVGIG (reference sequence). The V end lost 0 bases, the J end lost 3 bases, and 24 bases lay between the germline ends. This CDR3 comprises 18 residues. Here the CDR3 reads CAWSVLWGLDRDRYEQYF. CDR3 coding DNA: TGTGCCTGGAGTGTACTGTGGGGTTTGGACAGAGACCGCTACGAGCAGTACTTC.

The chain uses TRBV5-6 and TRBJ2-1, with D unresolved. The CDR3 is 12 residues long. Germline CDR1 reads SGHDT; CDR2 reads YYEEEE. Trimming took off 3 bases at V and 4 bases at J, with 5 bases between the two ends. This chain's CDR3 is CASSSGYNEQFF. Here the CDR3 DNA reads TGTGCCAGCAGCTCCGGGTACAATGAGCAGTTCTTC.

The chain links TRBV7-8 to TRBJ2-3, with 8 bases identical to TRBD2. This CDR3 spans 15 amino acids. The V gene end was trimmed by 4 bases and the J gene end by 4 bases; junction bases not matched to a gene: 7. Looked up from germline, CDR1 is SGHVS and CDR2 is FQNEAQ. CDR3 sequence (DNA): TGTGCCAGCAGCTCCCCGGGACTAGAATCAGATACGCAGTATTTT. Protein: CASSSPGLESDTQYF.

The CDR3 sequence: CASVLAGVSTDTQYF. CDR3 DNA sequence: TGTGCTAGTGTCCTGGCCGGGGTTAGCACAGATACGCAGTATTTT. This chain joins TRBV12-5 and TRBJ2-3, with a tentative D call TRBD2 (5 bases). Germline lookup yields CDR1 LGHNT and CDR2 FRNRAP. Trimming removed 7 bases at V and 0 bases at J, with 14 bases between. This CDR3 comprises 15 residues.

This clone was seen once. The chain combines TRBV27 with TRBJ1-2, with D uncertain. This CDR3 spans 13 amino acids. In germline, CDR1 is MNHEY, CDR2 SMNVEV (reference sequence). V was pared by 3 bases and J by 3 bases, with 8 bases between. The CDR3 loop is CASSFSGDYGYTF. CDR3 sequence (DNA): TGTGCCAGCAGTTTTTCCGGGGACTATGGCTACACCTTC.

The chain couples TRBV6-5 to TRBJ2-5; a possible D gene is TRBD2 (5 bases). The germline V gene encodes CDR1 MNHEY and CDR2 SVGAGI. Trimming shortened V by 6 bases and J by 5 bases, and 7 bases separated the two germline ends. This CDR3 contains 11 residues. The CDR3 sequence: CASSGVETQYF. In DNA form, the CDR3 reads TGTGCCAGCAGCGGGGTCGAGACCCAGTACTTC.

This clone was detected once. This chain joins TRBV7-2 and TRBJ2-1; tentatively, D is TRBD2 (5 bases). There are 15 residues in the CDR3. Germline V gene sequence: CDR1 SGHTA, CDR2 FQGNSA. Trimming removed 3 bases at V and 0 bases at J, with 9 bases between. Here the CDR3 DNA reads TGTGCCAGCAGCTTTCGACGGGGCTCCTACAATGAGCAGTTCTTC. This encodes CASSFRRGSYNEQFF.

CDR3 residues: CASSLGQVYQPQHF. As DNA, the CDR3 is TGTGCCAGCAGCCTTGGACAGGTCTATCAGCCCCAGCATTTT. This chain uses TRBV7-8 with TRBJ1-5, with TRBD1 matching 7 bases. The CDR3 is 14 amino acids. From germline, CDR1 is SGHVS and CDR2 FQNEAQ. Unmatched junction bases numbered 6, after V lost 5 bases and J lost 5 bases. Combining the CDR3 with reference TRBV7-8 and TRBJ1-5 gives the whole variable domain GAGVSQSPRYKVAKRGQDVALRCDPISGHVSLFWYQQALGQGPEFLTYFQNEAQLDKSGLPSDRFFAERPEGSVSTLKIQRTQQEDSAVYLCASSLGQVYQPQHFGDGTRLSIL.

The chain is built from TRBV28 and TRBJ1-5; TRBD1 matches 7 bases. Unmatched junction bases numbered 7, after V lost 5 bases and J lost 3 bases. The length of the CDR3 is 15 residues. Germline-derived CDR1 and CDR2 are MDHEN and SYDVKM. In DNA, the CDR3 is TGTGCCAGCAGTACCAAGACAGGGTACAATCAGCCCCAGCATTTT. Protein: CASSTKTGYNQPQHF.

This chain links TRBV27 with TRBJ2-5, with 7 positions matching TRBD1. The V and J ends lost 5 bases and 4 bases, in that order; junction bases with no gene match: 4. Germline V gives CDR1 MNHEY, CDR2 SMNVEV (reference sequence). The CDR3 runs 13 residues. Written as DNA, the CDR3 is TGTGCCAGCAGTGCAGACAGGGTAGAGACCCAGTACTTC. It yields the protein CASSADRVETQYF.

The CDR3 protein is CAISEGGGAYEQYF. In DNA, the CDR3 is TGTGCCATCAGTGAGGGGGGGGGTGCCTACGAGCAGTACTTC. V gene TRBV10-3 combines with J gene TRBJ2-7; 7 nucleotides align to TRBD2. This CDR3 comprises 14 residues. The ends lost 2 bases at V and 2 bases at J; junction bases unmatched: 3. CDR1 is ENHRY and CDR2 is SYGVKD in the germline V gene.

The chain links TRBV10-2 to TRBJ2-7, with a possible D match to TRBD2 (5 bases). The CDR3 has 14 residues. The germline gives CDR1 WSHSY, CDR2 SAAADI. With 4 bases removed from V and 2 bases from J, the gap between germline ends came to 12 bases. CDR3 loop: CASSGRGLTYEQYF. CDR3 DNA sequence: TGCGCCAGCAGTGGTAGAGGGCTTACCTACGAGCAGTACTTC.

CDR3 amino acids: CASSPGLAGGEQYF. The DNA for the CDR3 is TGCGCCAGCAGCCCGGGACTAGCGGGAGGCGAGCAGTACTTC. This sequence joins TRBV5-1 and TRBJ2-7; TRBD2 matches 15 bases. From germline, CDR1 is SGHRS and CDR2 YFSETQ. Trimming removed 4 bases from V and 6 bases from J; junction bases left unmatched: 2. CDR3 length equals 14 residues.

The rearrangement links TRBV14 to TRBJ2-1, with D possibly being TRBD1 (6 bases). CDR1 SGHDN and CDR2 FVKESK come from the germline V gene. CDR3 length: 13 amino acids. V was clipped by 4 bases and J by 15 bases, with 19 bases between them. Written as DNA, the CDR3 is TGTGCCAGCAGCCGACGGGGACACCCCGAGGCGTTCTTC. Amino acid sequence: CASSRRGHPEAFF.

The J gene is TRBJ1-5, the V gene TRBV5-4; 7 bases are shared with TRBD1. Trimming removed 0 bases from V and 0 bases from J; junction bases left unmatched: 6. Per the germline V gene, CDR1 is SGHNT and CDR2 is YYREEE (reference sequence). CDR3 size: 17 residues. The CDR3 loop is CASSLGGDSLSNQPQHF. CDR3 nucleotide sequence: TGTGCCAGCAGCTTGGGTGGGGACAGCCTTAGCAATCAGCCCCAGCATTTT.

V gene TRBV29-1 combines with J gene TRBJ2-2; D remains unclear. CDR1 is SQVTM and CDR2 is ANQGSEA in the germline V gene. V was trimmed by 2 bases and J by 1 base, leaving 5 bases between them. The CDR3 is made up of 13 amino acids. CDR3 bases: TGCAGCGTTGAATCCCTGAACACCGGGGAGCTGTTTTTT. Amino acid sequence: CSVESLNTGELFF.

This clone is categorized as medium-sized (0.01 to 0.1%). The V call is TRBV18, the J call TRBJ2-1, with 8 positions matching TRBD1. The CDR3 sequence is 14 residues long. Per germline, CDR1 KGHSH and CDR2 LQKENI. The V and J ends lost 4 bases and 5 bases, in that order; junction bases with no gene match: 4. The chain's CDR3 is CASSRADRDNEQFF. In nucleotides, the CDR3 is TGTGCCAGCTCACGTGCGGACAGGGACAATGAGCAGTTCTTC.

This rearrangement joins TRBV29-1 to TRBJ2-5; a possible D gene is TRBD2 (6 bases). There are 13 residues in the CDR3. The V and J ends lost 3 bases and 2 bases respectively, with 10 bases between them. Germline CDR1 reads SQVTM; CDR2 reads ANQGSEA. The CDR3 DNA sequence: TGCAGCGTTGACGAGGGGACTCAAGAGACCCAGTACTTC. Encoded protein: CSVDEGTQETQYF.

J is TRBJ2-3 and V is TRBV29-1; no firm D call. V was pared by 2 bases and J by 5 bases, with 5 bases between. Germline V gene sequence: CDR1 SQVTM, CDR2 ANQGSEA. This CDR3 contains 11 residues. The CDR3 DNA follows: TGCAGCGTTGAAAATAAAGATACGCAGTATTTT. Protein sequence: CSVENKDTQYF.

The CDR3 is CASSSASGAVNEKLFF. The CDR3 region has the DNA TGTGCCAGCAGCTCGGCCTCAGGGGCCGTTAATGAAAAACTGTTTTTT. The V and J genes are TRBV5-4 and TRBJ1-4; a possible D gene is TRBD1 (6 bases). The CDR3 spans 16 residues. V shed 3 bases and J shed 4 bases, with 16 bases lying between them. Germline V gene sequence: CDR1 SGHNT, CDR2 YYREEE (reference sequence).

The chain is built from TRBV5-1 and TRBJ2-3, with 9 bases aligning to TRBD2. V lost 5 bases and J lost 0; bases outside the gene matches: 7. The CDR3 loop spans 16 amino acids. CDR1 and CDR2 (germline): SGHRS, YFSETQ. This CDR3 is CASRPGTSLSTDTQYF. As DNA, the CDR3 is TGCGCCAGCAGGCCCGGGACTAGCCTAAGCACAGATACGCAGTATTTT.